Following are 4 T cell receptor beta chains from one sample sequenced in a study of T cell responses to AZD1222 COVID-19 vaccine. Some clones are missing from TCRdb's copy, which holds only in-frame ones; the method was immunoSEQ multiplex PCR. The profile covers some 130,000 clones, with 85% to 90% appearing a single time and 8% to 9.5% taken by the ten largest. The sample in question was peripheral blood, obtained on day 0 of AZD1222 vaccination. All receptors come from an adult in good health.

The rearrangement links TRBV3-1 (or the pseudogene TRBV3-2) to TRBJ2-3, with D hard to call. V lost 3 bases to trimming and J lost 2 bases, with 9 bases between them. Per the germline V gene, CDR1 is LGHDT and CDR2 is YNNKEL (reference sequence). The CDR3 is made up of 14 amino acids. The CDR3 loop reads CASSHLTSTDTQYF. CDR3 coding DNA: TGTGCCAGCAGCCATCTTACATCCACAGATACGCAGTATTTT.

This chain's CDR3 is CATSRGLGPYEQYF. The CDR3 region has the DNA TGTGCCACCAGCAGGGGACTAGGTCCCTACGAGCAGTACTTC. The gene calls are TRBV15 and TRBJ2-7; 8 bases are shared with TRBD2. After removal of 3 bases from V and 2 bases from J, the junction contained 3 bases not matched to a gene. The CDR3 is 14 amino acids. CDR1 LNHNV and CDR2 YYDKDF come from the germline V gene (reference sequence).

This clone was seen more than once but under ten times. The chain is built from TRBV2 and TRBJ2-1; TRBD1 aligns across 7 bases. Germline CDR1 and CDR2: SNHLY and FYNNEI. This CDR3 is 12 amino acids long. The J segment lost 9 bases and the V segment lost 4 bases, leaving 3 bases of the junction unmatched. Written as DNA, the CDR3 is TGTGCCAGCAGTGTAAGACAGGGTGAGCAGTTCTTC. The encoded protein is CASSVRQGEQFF. The whole variable domain, filled in from reference TRBV2 and TRBJ2-1, reads EPEVTQTPSHQVTQMGQEVILRCVPISNHLYFYWYRQILGQKVEFLVSFYNNEISEKSEIFDDQFSVERPDGSNFTLKIRSTKLEDSAMYFCASSVRQGEQFFGPGTRLTVL.

The genes are TRBV28 and TRBJ2-3, with D perhaps matching TRBD1 (5 bases). The CDR3 spans 14 residues. V was trimmed by 8 bases and J by 0 bases, leaving 12 bases between them. Germline V lookup: CDR1 MDHEN, CDR2 SYDVKM. The DNA of the CDR3 is TGTGCCAGCCCGGCGGCAGGGAGCACAGATACGCAGTATTTT. It yields the protein CASPAAGSTDTQYF.